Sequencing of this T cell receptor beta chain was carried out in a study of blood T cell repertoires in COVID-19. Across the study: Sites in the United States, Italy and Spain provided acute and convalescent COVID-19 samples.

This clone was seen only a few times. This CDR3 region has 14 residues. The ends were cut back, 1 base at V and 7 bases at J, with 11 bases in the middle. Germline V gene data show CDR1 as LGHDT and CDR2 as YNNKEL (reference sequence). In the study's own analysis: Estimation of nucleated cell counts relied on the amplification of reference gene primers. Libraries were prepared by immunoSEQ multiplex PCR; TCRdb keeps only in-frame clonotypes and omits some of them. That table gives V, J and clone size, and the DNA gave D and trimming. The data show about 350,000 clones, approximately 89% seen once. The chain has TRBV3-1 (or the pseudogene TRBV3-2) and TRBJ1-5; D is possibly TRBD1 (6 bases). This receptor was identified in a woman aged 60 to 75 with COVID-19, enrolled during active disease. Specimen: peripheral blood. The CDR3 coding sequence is TGTGCCAGCAGCCAAGTTTTCAGGGGCCAGCCCCAGCATTTT. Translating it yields CASSQVFRGQPQHF.